This is a list of T cell receptor beta chains from one sample in a study of response to subunit inactivated influenza vaccine. TCRdb recomputed calls from the RT-PCR reads with MiXCR, one row per CDR3 protein. The profile shows more than 700,000 distinct CDR3 sequences, approximately 22% of them singletons. The sequencing used PBMCs from blood, collected more than 4 days after vaccination. The origin of the receptors is a middle-aged man who received an inactivated influenza vaccine. The CDR3 runs from the conserved cysteine through the conserved F or W. Fields, in order: CDR3 length, clone size, V gene, D gene, J gene, CDR3 protein, CDR3 DNA. A D gene is named only where the DNA matches it firmly. For some rows the clone size is stated as once, few or many, or as a class when expanded; others skip it.

cdr3_length: 13; clone_size: -; v_call: TRBV12-3/TRBV12-4; d_call: -; j_call: TRBJ1-2; cdr3_aa: CASSQQANYGYTF; cdr3_nt: TGTGCCAGCAGTCAACAGGCTAACTATGGCTACACCTTC
cdr3_length: 15; clone_size: few; v_call: TRBV27; d_call: TRBD2; j_call: TRBJ2-1; cdr3_aa: CASSLRTSGNNEQFF; cdr3_nt: TGTGCCAGCAGTTTAAGGACTAGCGGGAATAATGAGCAGTTCTTC
cdr3_length: 14; clone_size: -; v_call: TRBV7-2; d_call: TRBD1; j_call: TRBJ1-2; cdr3_aa: CAILPQGINYGYTF; cdr3_nt: TGTGCCATCCTACCACAGGGGATAAACTATGGCTACACCTTC
cdr3_length: 15; clone_size: few; v_call: TRBV7-9; d_call: TRBD1; j_call: TRBJ2-5; cdr3_aa: CASTAGTGNQETQYF; cdr3_nt: TGTGCCAGCACCGCCGGGACAGGGAACCAAGAGACCCAGTACTTC
cdr3_length: 15; clone_size: few; v_call: TRBV4-3; d_call: -; j_call: TRBJ2-2; cdr3_aa: CASSPSGGGSGELFF; cdr3_nt: TGCGCCAGCAGCCCAAGTGGCGGGGGCTCCGGGGAGCTGTTTTTT
cdr3_length: 13; clone_size: -; v_call: TRBV7-9; d_call: -; j_call: TRBJ2-7; cdr3_aa: CASSVPTAPEQYF; cdr3_nt: TGTGCCAGCAGCGTACCTACGGCGCCCGAGCAGTACTTC
cdr3_length: 16; clone_size: -; v_call: TRBV7-2; d_call: TRBD2; j_call: TRBJ2-5; cdr3_aa: CASSLTSGRYQETQYF; cdr3_nt: TGTGCCAGCAGCTTGACTAGCGGGAGGTACCAAGAGACCCAGTACTTC
cdr3_length: 17; clone_size: -; v_call: TRBV20-1; d_call: TRBD1; j_call: TRBJ2-2; cdr3_aa: CCARDGDRGHSTGELFF; cdr3_nt: TGCTGTGCTAGAGATGGCGACAGGGGGCACAGCACCGGGGAGCTGTTTTTT
cdr3_length: 17; clone_size: -; v_call: TRBV4-1; d_call: TRBD2; j_call: TRBJ2-5; cdr3_aa: CASSRGTSSSTGETQYF; cdr3_nt: TGCGCCAGCAGCCGGGGGACTAGCTCCTCGACTGGGGAGACCCAGTACTTC
cdr3_length: 17; clone_size: few; v_call: TRBV2; d_call: -; j_call: TRBJ2-5; cdr3_aa: CASSEFGMSSEQETQYF; cdr3_nt: TGTGCCAGCAGTGAATTCGGTATGTCGTCAGAACAAGAGACCCAGTACTTC